The following is a T cell receptor (beta chain) sequence with its context. Its matching antigen is unknown. Sequencing templates came from extracted RNA that was reverse transcribed into cDNA. Assay used: immunoSEQ multiplex PCR; TCRdb lists only in-frame clones, some missing. The table has a few hundred thousand clones, over 45% seen once. The treatment: oral pan-JAK inhibitor, 5-10 mg twice daily. Lesional scalp tissue (obtained by punch biopsy) and peripheral blood were collected from alopecia areata patients. The CDR3 spans 15 residues. After removal of 4 bases from V and 4 bases from J, the junction contained 7 bases not matched to a gene. Germline V CDR1 and CDR2: LGHNA, YSLEER. These data originate in a study of CD8+ T cells in alopecia areata. Study-wide context: Tofacitinib therapy lasting 6 to 18 months was followed by 6 months off drug. General study findings and limits: While patients received tofacitinib, many expanded lesional clones remained present in scalp and blood. Expanded CD8+ clones among the top 100, as well as scalp clonality, were significantly decreased by tofacitinib.

The chain carries TRBV4-3 and TRBJ2-1; 7 bases agree with TRBD2. The material was CD4+ T cells sorted from blood, obtained between weeks 51 and 54, from a patient treated with tofacitinib. The clonotype comes from a human donor with alopecia areata. The DNA of the CDR3 is TGCGCCAGCAGCCGAATGGGACTACCATACAATGAGCAGTTCTTC. Protein product: CASSRMGLPYNEQFF.